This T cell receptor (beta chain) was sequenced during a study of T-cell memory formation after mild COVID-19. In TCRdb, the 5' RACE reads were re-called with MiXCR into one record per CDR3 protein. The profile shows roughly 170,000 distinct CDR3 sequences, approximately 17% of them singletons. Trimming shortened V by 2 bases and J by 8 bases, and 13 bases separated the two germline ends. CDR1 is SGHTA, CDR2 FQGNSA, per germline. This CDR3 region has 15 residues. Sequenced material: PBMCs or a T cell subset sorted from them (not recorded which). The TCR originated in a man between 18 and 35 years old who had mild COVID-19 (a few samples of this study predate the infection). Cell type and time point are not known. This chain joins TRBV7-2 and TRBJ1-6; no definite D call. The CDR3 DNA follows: TGTGCCAGCAGCTTATTTGTAGGGCGGGATTCACCCCTCCACTTT. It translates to CASSLFVGRDSPLHF.